There are a few counts of the clone carrying this TCR beta chain. Its target is unknown. The source of the sample is a study of beta chain features in type 1 diabetes. Study-level results: TCRB CDR3 length was moderately but significantly reduced in all four CD4+ subsets of Type 1 diabetes patients.

The V gene's germline CDR1 is LNHDA and CDR2 SQIVND (reference sequence). Trimming shortened V by 5 bases and J by 10 bases, and 15 bases separated the two germline ends. The length of the CDR3 is 13 residues. Expressed TCRB transcripts were sequenced because the isolated RNA had all been reverse transcribed beforehand. Here immunoSEQ multiplex PCR was the method, and the copy in TCRdb shows in-frame clones only, minus some. Here the sample spans some 160,000 clones, roughly 9% being singletons. The receptor was isolated from a woman in her twenties or thirties with type 1 diabetes. The material sequenced was central memory CD4+ T cells from blood. The chain combines TRBV19 with TRBJ2-1; tentatively, D is TRBD1 (6 bases). CDR3 DNA: TGTGCCAGTAGTGCCGAACAGGGCAGGGAGCAGTTCTTC. Protein product: CASSAEQGREQFF.